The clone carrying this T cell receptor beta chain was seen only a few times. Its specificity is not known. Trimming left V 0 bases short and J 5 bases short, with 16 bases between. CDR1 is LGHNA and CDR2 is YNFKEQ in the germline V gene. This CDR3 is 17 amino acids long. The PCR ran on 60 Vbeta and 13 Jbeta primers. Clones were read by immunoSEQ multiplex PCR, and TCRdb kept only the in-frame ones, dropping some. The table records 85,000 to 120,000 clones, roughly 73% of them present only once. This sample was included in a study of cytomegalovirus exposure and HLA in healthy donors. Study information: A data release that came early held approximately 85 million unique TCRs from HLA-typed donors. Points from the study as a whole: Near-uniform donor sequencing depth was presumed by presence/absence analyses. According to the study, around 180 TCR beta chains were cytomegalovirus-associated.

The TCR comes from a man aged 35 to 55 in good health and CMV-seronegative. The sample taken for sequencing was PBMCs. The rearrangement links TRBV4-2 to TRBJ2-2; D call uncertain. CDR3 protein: CASSQDPRSFGTGELFF. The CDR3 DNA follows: TGTGCCAGCAGCCAAGATCCCCGGTCCTTCGGGACCGGGGAGCTGTTTTTT.